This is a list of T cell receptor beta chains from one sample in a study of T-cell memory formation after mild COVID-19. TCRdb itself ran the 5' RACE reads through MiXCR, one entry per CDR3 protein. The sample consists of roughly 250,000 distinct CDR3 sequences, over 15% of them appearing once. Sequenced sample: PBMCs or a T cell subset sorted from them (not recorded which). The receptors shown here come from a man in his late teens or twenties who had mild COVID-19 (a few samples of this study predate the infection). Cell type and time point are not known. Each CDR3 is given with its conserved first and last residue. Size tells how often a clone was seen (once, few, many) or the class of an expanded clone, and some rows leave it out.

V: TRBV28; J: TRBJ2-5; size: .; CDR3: CASRGTGRETQYF
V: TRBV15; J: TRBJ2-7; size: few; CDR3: CATSSSEWNEQYF
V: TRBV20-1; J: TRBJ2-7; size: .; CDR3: CSAGRRGDEQYF
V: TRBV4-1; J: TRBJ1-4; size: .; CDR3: CASSQEGGWDEKLFF
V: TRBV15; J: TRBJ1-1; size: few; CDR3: CATSRVGGLGMNTEAFF
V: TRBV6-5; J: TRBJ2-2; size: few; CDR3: CASSYSKFAGAGELFF
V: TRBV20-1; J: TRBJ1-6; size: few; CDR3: CSARVGTGGDNSPLHF
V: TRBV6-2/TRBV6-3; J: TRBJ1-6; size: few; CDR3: CASRRQGAEPLHF
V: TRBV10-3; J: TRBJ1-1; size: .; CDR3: CAIRLDSPNTEAFF
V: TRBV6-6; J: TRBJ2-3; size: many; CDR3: CASRLGQGVSVDTQYF
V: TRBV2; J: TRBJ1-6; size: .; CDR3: CASSTYLPDRAKWNSPLHF
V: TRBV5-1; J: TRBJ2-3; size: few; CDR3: CASTRQGEATDTQYF
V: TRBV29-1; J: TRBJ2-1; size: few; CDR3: CSARRGGGNEQFF
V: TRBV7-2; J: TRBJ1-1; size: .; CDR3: CASSRSHTEAFF
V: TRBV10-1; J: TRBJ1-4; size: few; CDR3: CASSSNSSGEEKLFF
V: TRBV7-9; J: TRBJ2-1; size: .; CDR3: CASSLEDEQFF
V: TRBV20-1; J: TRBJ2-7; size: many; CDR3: CSASQQRSSSYEQYF
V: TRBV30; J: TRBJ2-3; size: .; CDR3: CAWSGTSGEDTQYF
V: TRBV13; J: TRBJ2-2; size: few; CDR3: CASSLGGTNTGELFF
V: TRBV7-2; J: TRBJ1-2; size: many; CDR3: CASSRDRGNGYTF
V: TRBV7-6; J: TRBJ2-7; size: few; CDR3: CASSSSSLVRAGEQYF
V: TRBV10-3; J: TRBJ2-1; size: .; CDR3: CAISALLAGGHEQFF
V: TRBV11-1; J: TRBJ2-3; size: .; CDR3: CASSPRAFNTDTQYF
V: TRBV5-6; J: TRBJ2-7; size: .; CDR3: CASSLVYHEQYF
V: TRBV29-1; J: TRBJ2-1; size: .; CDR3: CSVEDSGGGVYNEQFF
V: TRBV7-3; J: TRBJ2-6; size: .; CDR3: CASSVNGAGTGANVLTF
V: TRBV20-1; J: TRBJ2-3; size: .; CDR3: CSARDVAGFTDTQYF
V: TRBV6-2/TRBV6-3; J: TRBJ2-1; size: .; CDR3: CASSYWASGYNEQFF
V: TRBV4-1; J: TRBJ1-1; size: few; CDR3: CASSQDPNSDMNTEAFF
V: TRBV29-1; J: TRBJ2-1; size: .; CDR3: CSVETGYSEQFF
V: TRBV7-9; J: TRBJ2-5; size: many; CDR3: CASSLKETQYF